The present entry profiles one TCR beta chain with its context. This CDR3 is 15 amino acids long. With 1 base removed from V and 9 bases from J, the gap between germline ends came to 17 bases. Per germline, CDR1 MDHEN and CDR2 SYDVKM. The data were obtained in a study of cytomegalovirus exposure and HLA in healthy donors. This PCR relied on a set of 60 Vbeta primers and 13 Jbeta primers. Assay used: immunoSEQ multiplex PCR; TCRdb lists only in-frame clones, some missing. The sample lists 200,000 to 250,000 clones; 60% to 80% were seen once. The V gene is TRBV28, the J gene TRBJ2-3, with D possibly TRBD1 on 6 matching bases. Sequencing was carried out using PBMCs. This clonotype originated in a male donor in good health and CMV-seronegative. The CDR3 nucleotides read TGTGCCAGCAGTTTATCAGGGGTGGTTCCGGGGACGCAGTATTTT. This codes for CASSLSGVVPGTQYF.